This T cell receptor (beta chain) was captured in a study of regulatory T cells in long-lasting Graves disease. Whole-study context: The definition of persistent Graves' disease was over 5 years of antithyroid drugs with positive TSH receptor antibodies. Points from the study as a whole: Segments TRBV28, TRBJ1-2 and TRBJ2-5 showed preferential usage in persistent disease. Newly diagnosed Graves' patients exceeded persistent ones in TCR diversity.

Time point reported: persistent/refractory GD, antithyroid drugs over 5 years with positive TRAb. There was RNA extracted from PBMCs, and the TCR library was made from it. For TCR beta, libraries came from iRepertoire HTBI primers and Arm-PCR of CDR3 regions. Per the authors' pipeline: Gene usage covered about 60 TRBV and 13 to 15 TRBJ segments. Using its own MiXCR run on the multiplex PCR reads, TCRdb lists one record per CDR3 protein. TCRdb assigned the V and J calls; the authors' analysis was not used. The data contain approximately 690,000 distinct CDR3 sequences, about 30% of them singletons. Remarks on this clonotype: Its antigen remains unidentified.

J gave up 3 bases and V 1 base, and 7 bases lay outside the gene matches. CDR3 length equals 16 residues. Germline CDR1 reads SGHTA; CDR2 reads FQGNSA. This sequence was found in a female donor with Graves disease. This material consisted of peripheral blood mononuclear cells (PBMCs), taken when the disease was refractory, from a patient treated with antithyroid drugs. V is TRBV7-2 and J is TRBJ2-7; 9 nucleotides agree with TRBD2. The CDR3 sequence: CASSLGGPREGYEQYF. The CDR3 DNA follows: TGTGCCAGCAGCTTAGGGGGTCCGCGGGAGGGCTACGAGCAGTACTTC.